The source of this T cell receptor beta chain is a study of T-cell reconstitution after alpha-beta-depleted transplantation in children. Germline assignment: CDR1 KGHDR and CDR2 SFDVKD. The CDR3 totals 19 residues. The V end was cut by 0 bases, the J end by 0 bases, with 17 bases between. This clonotype was observed many times. The authors prepared the TCRbeta library with unique molecular identifiers. A single record per CDR3 protein comes from TCRdb applying MiXCR to the PCR reads. The table records some 590,000 distinct CDR3 sequences, 10% of them present only once. The sequence was collected from a human donor who donated a stem cell graft to a child with acute myeloid leukemia. The chain uses TRBV24-1 and TRBJ2-1, with D maybe TRBD2 (5 bases). Material: PBMCs from the stem cell graft donor, obtained from the stem cell graft. CDR3 residues: CATSDLGRAGLSSYNEQFF. The CDR3 nucleotides read TGTGCCACCAGTGATTTGGGGCGGGCGGGCCTTAGCTCCTACAATGAGCAGTTCTTC.